What follows describes a single T cell receptor beta chain. The data stem from a study of blood T cell repertoires in COVID-19. The Seattle patients joined while their infection was active and were tracked longitudinally afterward. V lost 1 base to trimming and J lost 4 bases; unmatched junction nucleotides: 7. Germline values: CDR1 MNHEY, CDR2 SMNVEV (reference sequence). This CDR3 spans 15 amino acids. Sequencing used immunoSEQ multiplex PCR; TCRdb keeps in-frame clones, though not all of them. This table has more than 350,000 clones, more than 70% appearing once. This TCR was sampled from a woman in her twenties or thirties with COVID-19, enrolled during active disease. The chain uses TRBV27 and TRBJ2-7, with 7 bases that match TRBD1. Specimen: peripheral blood. This chain's CDR3 is CASSLYPGTAYEQYF. In DNA form, the CDR3 reads TGTGCCAGCAGTTTATACCCAGGGACAGCTTACGAGCAGTACTTC.